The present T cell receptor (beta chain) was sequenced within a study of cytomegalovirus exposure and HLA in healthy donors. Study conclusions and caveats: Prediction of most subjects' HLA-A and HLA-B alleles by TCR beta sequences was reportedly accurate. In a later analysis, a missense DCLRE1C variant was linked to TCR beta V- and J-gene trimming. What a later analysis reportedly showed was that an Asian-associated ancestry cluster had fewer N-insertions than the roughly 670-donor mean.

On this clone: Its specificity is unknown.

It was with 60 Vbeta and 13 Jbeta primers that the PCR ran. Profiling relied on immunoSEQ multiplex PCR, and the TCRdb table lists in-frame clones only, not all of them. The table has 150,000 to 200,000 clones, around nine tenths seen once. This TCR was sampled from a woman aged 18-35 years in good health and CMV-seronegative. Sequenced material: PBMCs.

The DNA for the CDR3 is TGTGCCAGCAGCTCCCCCGGGACAGGGTATGGCTACACCTTC. This encodes CASSSPGTGYGYTF. The rearrangement links TRBV7-9 to TRBJ1-2; 9 bases map to TRBD1. The length of the CDR3 is 14 residues. CDR1 is SEHNR, CDR2 FQNEAQ, per germline (reference sequence). Unmatched junction bases numbered 5, after V lost 4 bases and J lost 5 bases.